This passage covers 3 T cell receptor beta chains from one sample sequenced in a study of blood T cell repertoires in COVID-19. Method: immunoSEQ multiplex PCR; TCRdb's copy keeps in-frame clones and lacks some. The sample yields approximately 120,000 clones, roughly 82% seen once. Sequenced: peripheral blood. These receptor sequences come from a woman older than 75 with active or convalescent COVID-19.

The chain uses TRBV7-2 and TRBJ2-7; 9 bases line up with TRBD1. Looked up from germline, CDR1 is SGHTA and CDR2 is FQGNSA. CDR3 size: 14 residues. After removal of 3 bases from V and 4 bases from J, the junction contained 4 bases not matched to a gene. The CDR3 spells CASSFRQGGYEQYF. CDR3 sequence (DNA): TGTGCCAGCAGCTTCCGACAGGGGGGTTACGAGCAGTACTTC.

The rearrangement links TRBV5-1 to TRBJ2-1; possibly TRBD2 for D (6 bases). CDR1 is SGHRS, CDR2 YFSETQ, per germline. This CDR3 spans 14 amino acids. V lost 4 bases and J 8 bases, leaving 16 bases between the germline ends. The CDR3 sequence: CASSPGRLVDEQFF. The CDR3 bases are TGCGCCAGCAGCCCCGGGAGACTAGTCGATGAGCAGTTCTTC.

This clone was seen just once. This chain uses TRBV5-4 with TRBJ1-2; D is uncertain. Germline CDR1 reads SGHNT; CDR2 reads YYREEE (reference sequence). The CDR3 sequence is 14 residues long. Between the trimmed V and J ends, which lost 0 bases and 2 bases, there was a span of 8 bases. CDR3 residues: CASSLVDINYGYTF. For the CDR3, the DNA is TGTGCCAGCAGCTTGGTCGACATCAACTATGGCTACACCTTC.